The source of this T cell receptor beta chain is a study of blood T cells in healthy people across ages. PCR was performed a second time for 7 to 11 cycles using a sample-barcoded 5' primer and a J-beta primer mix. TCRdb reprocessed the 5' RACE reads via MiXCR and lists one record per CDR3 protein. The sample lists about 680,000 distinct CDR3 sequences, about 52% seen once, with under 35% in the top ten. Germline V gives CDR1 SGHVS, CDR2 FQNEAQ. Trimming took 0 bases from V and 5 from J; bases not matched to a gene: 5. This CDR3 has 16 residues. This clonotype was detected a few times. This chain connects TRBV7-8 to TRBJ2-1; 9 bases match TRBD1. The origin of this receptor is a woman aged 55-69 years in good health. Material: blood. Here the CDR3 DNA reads TGTGCCAGCAGCTTAGCCGGGACAGGGTACAACAATGAGCAGTTCTTC. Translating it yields CASSLAGTGYNNEQFF.